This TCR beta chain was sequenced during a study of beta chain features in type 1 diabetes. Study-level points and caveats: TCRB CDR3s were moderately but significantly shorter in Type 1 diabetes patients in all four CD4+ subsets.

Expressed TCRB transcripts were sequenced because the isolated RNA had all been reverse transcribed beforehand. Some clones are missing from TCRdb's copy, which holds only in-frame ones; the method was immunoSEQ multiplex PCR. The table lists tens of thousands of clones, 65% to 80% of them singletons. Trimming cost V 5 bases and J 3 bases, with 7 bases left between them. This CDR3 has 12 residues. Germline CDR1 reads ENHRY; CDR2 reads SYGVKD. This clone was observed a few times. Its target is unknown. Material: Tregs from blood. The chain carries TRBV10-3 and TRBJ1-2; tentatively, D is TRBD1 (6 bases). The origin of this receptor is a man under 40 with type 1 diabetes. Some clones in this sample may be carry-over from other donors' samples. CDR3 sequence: CAISRQDYGYTF. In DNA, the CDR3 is TGTGCCATCAGTCGACAGGACTATGGCTACACCTTC.